A single sample is the source of the 21 T cell receptor beta chains below, sequenced in a study of shared clonotypes between healthy human individuals. This table comes from immunoSEQ multiplex PCR, and its TCRdb copy is limited to in-frame clones, with some not included. The profile shows some 550,000 clones, more than 95% of them singletons. Sequenced material: naive CD4+ T cells sorted from blood. The subset denotes: CD45RA+ positively selected. The origin of the receptors is a woman in her twenties or thirties in good health.

The chain joins TRBV19 to TRBJ1-5, with D perhaps TRBD1 (5 bases). V was pared by 5 bases and J by 3 bases, with 14 bases between. Germline CDR1 and CDR2: LNHDA and SQIVND (reference sequence). The CDR3 totals 15 residues. CDR3 coding DNA: TGTGCCAGTAGTGCGCAGGGCAATCCCAATCAGCCCCAGCATTTT. It codes for CASSAQGNPNQPQHF. Together with reference TRBV19 and TRBJ1-5, the CDR3 gives the full variable domain: DGGITQSPKYLFRKEGQNVTLSCEQNLNHDAMYWYRQDPGQGLRLIYYSQIVNDFQKGDIAEGYSVSREKKESFPLTVTSAQKNPTAFYLCASSAQGNPNQPQHFGDGTRLSIL.

This chain joins TRBV27 and TRBJ2-1; D remains ambiguous. Germline V gives CDR1 MNHEY, CDR2 SMNVEV (reference sequence). The CDR3 has 16 residues. V lost 4 bases to trimming and J lost 9 bases, with 22 bases between them. CDR3 region: CASSSLGPNPTSEQFF. CDR3 DNA: TGTGCCAGCAGTTCCCTCGGACCGAACCCCACAAGTGAGCAGTTCTTC.

The rearrangement joins TRBV28 to TRBJ2-1; 13 bases are a match to TRBD2. The CDR3 has 21 amino acids. The junction had 13 bases not matched to a gene; V was cut back by 2 bases and J by 0 bases. Germline V gene sequence: CDR1 MDHEN, CDR2 SYDVKM. In DNA, the CDR3 is TGTGCCAGCAGTTTAAGGGGACTAGCGGGAATCGTTCTCTTCTCCTACAATGAGCAGTTCTTC. This gives the protein CASSLRGLAGIVLFSYNEQFF.

With regard to this clone: Other nucleotide sequences in the sample specify the same CDR3. V and J are TRBV4-2 and TRBJ2-7; possible D gene TRBD1, 5 bases. The V end lost 1 base, the J end lost 3 bases, and 7 bases lay between the germline ends. This CDR3 has 13 residues. Per germline, CDR1 LGHNA and CDR2 YNFKEQ. As DNA, the CDR3 is TGTGCCAGCAGCCAAGGCGACAGCTACGAGCAGTACTTC. This sequence encodes CASSQGDSYEQYF.

The CDR3 reads CASSSASVGNTIYF. CDR3 nucleotides: TGTGCCAGCAGTTCCGCCTCCGTCGGAAACACCATATATTTT. The rearrangement joins TRBV28 to TRBJ1-3, with D uncertain. The germline V gene encodes CDR1 MDHEN and CDR2 SYDVKM. CDR3 size: 14 residues. The V and J ends lost 4 bases and 4 bases respectively, with 11 bases between them. Together with reference TRBV28 and TRBJ1-3, the CDR3 gives the full variable domain: DVKVTQSSRYLVKRTGEKVFLECVQDMDHENMFWYRQDPGLGLRLIYFSYDVKMKEKGDIPEGYSVSREKKERFSLILESASTNQTSMYLCASSSASVGNTIYFGEGSWLTVV.

The rearrangement links TRBV20-1 to TRBJ1-4, with D possibly being TRBD1 (5 bases). The CDR3 length is 11 residues. The V gene lost 6 bases and the J gene lost 4 bases, with 6 bases spanning the gap. Germline loops: CDR1 DFQATT, CDR2 SNEGSKA (reference sequence). The CDR3 nucleotides read TGCAGTGCAGACAGTAATGAAAAACTGTTTTTT. Protein: CSADSNEKLFF.

The chain carries TRBV28 and TRBJ2-3; D unclear. V was shortened by 4 bases and J by 1 base, with 6 bases between the two germline ends. CDR3 length: 13 amino acids. Germline CDR1 is MDHEN and CDR2 is SYDVKM. CDR3 bases: TGTGCCAGCAGTTCAGGAGGCACAGATACGCAGTATTTT. It specifies CASSSGGTDTQYF.

The genes are TRBV18 and TRBJ2-3; 8 positions match TRBD2. The CDR3 runs to 17 residues. CDR1 is KGHSH and CDR2 is LQKENI in the germline V gene. Trimming took 3 bases from V and 3 from J; bases not matched to a gene: 11. The CDR3 nucleotides are TGTGCCAGCTCACCTCGAGGGGGAGCGGGAGAAACAGATACGCAGTATTTT. Translated, it gives CASSPRGGAGETDTQYF.

The chain couples TRBV19 to TRBJ2-7; TRBD1 might be the D (5 bases). Between the trimmed V and J ends, which lost 5 bases and 1 base, there was a span of 9 bases. The CDR3 has 13 residues. Germline V lookup: CDR1 LNHDA, CDR2 SQIVND (reference sequence). This chain's CDR3 is CASSPRQSYEQYF. The CDR3 DNA reads TGTGCCAGTAGTCCCAGACAGTCCTACGAGCAGTACTTC.

The chain combines TRBV7-8 with TRBJ2-4; possible D gene TRBD2, 5 bases. In germline, CDR1 is SGHVS, CDR2 FQNEAQ. The CDR3 contains 12 residues. Trimming removed 1 base from V and 12 bases from J, with 10 bases in between. CDR3 amino acids: CASSLERGSQYF. The CDR3 bases are TGTGCCAGCAGCTTAGAAAGAGGGTCTCAGTACTTC.

For the CDR3, the DNA is TGTGCCAGCAGTGAGCAGGGGTCCCACGAGCAGTACTTC. Its translation is CASSEQGSHEQYF. The V and J genes are TRBV25-1 and TRBJ2-7, with D possibly matching TRBD1 (6 bases). The CDR3 is 13 residues long. Looked up from germline, CDR1 is MGHDK and CDR2 is SYGVNS. V dropped 3 bases and J dropped 5 bases, with 11 bases sitting between them.

The chain has TRBV2 and TRBJ2-5; the match to TRBD2 covers 11 bases. Germline V lookup: CDR1 SNHLY, CDR2 FYNNEI. J gave up 2 bases and V 5 bases, and 4 bases lay outside the gene matches. This CDR3 has 15 amino acids. CDR3 coding DNA: TGTGCCAGCAGTTATGGGACTAGCGGACAAGAGACCCAGTACTTC. Its translation: CASSYGTSGQETQYF.

This clone has a single count. The V call is TRBV11-2, the J call TRBJ2-7, with TRBD1 as a possible D gene (7 bases). The CDR3 contains 15 residues. Trimming took off 5 bases at V and 2 bases at J, with 16 bases between the two ends. Germline assignment: CDR1 SGHAT and CDR2 FQNNGV. In DNA form, the CDR3 reads TGTGCCAGCAGCCCCGGCGGGACAGCTACCTACGAGCAGTACTTC. This translates into CASSPGGTATYEQYF.

The chain combines TRBV10-2 with TRBJ2-1; 7 nucleotides line up with TRBD2. This CDR3 is built from 13 residues. The germline gives CDR1 WSHSY, CDR2 SAAADI. Trimming took 8 bases from V and 3 from J; bases not matched to a gene: 4. As DNA, the CDR3 is TGCGCCAGCCGCCGCGGGGGCTACAATGAGCAGTTCTTC. It yields the protein CASRRGGYNEQFF.

V is TRBV18 and J is TRBJ1-5, with 8 nucleotides matching TRBD1. Germline V gene lookup returns CDR1 KGHSH and CDR2 LQKENI. The CDR3 spans 17 residues. The V and J ends lost 2 bases and 4 bases, in that order; junction bases with no gene match: 10. CDR3 sequence reads: CASSPAGTGTINQPQHF. The CDR3, as DNA: TGTGCCAGCTCACCAGCCGGGACAGGAACCATAAATCAGCCCCAGCATTTT.

This clone has a handful of counts. The V and J genes are TRBV28 and TRBJ1-5, with D hard to call. The germline V and J ends were trimmed by 3 bases and 7 bases, with 7 bases remaining between them. The CDR3 totals 12 residues. The V gene's germline CDR1 is MDHEN and CDR2 SYDVKM. Written as DNA, the CDR3 is TGTGCCAGCAGTTTGGCGGGGCAGCCCCAGCATTTT. Its protein is CASSLAGQPQHF.

The chain links TRBV6-5 to TRBJ1-2; D might be TRBD1 (6 bases). The CDR3 has 13 residues. Deletions cut 5 bases from V and 7 bases from J, with 14 bases between. Germline V gene data show CDR1 as MNHEY and CDR2 as SVGAGI. For the CDR3, the DNA is TGTGCCAGCAGTCTCCTCCAGGGGCTTGGCTACACCTTC. Translating it yields CASSLLQGLGYTF.

The genes are TRBV6-5 and TRBJ1-4; the match to TRBD1 covers 10 bases. J was trimmed by 5 bases and V by 6 bases; bases with no gene match: 3. The CDR3 has 14 residues. Germline CDR1 and CDR2: MNHEY and SVGAGI. The CDR3 nucleotides read TGTGCCAGCAGGCCGGGACAGGGGAATGAAAAACTGTTTTTT. Translation: CASRPGQGNEKLFF.

The V call is TRBV7-2, the J call TRBJ2-1, with 8 bases matching TRBD1. The CDR3 spans 16 residues. Germline CDR1 is SGHTA and CDR2 is FQGNSA. V shed 1 base, J shed 5 bases, and the junction held 7 bases outside the gene matches. CDR3 amino acids: CASSLDTRGRDNEQFF. Here the CDR3 DNA reads TGTGCCAGCAGCTTAGATACCAGGGGGCGGGACAATGAGCAGTTCTTC.

The chain uses TRBV7-6 and TRBJ1-2, with D tentatively TRBD1 (5 bases). This CDR3 spans 14 amino acids. Germline lookup yields CDR1 SGHVS and CDR2 FNYEAQ. Trimming cost V 4 bases and J 7 bases, with 16 bases left between them. CDR3 loop: CASSSAGGISGYTF. The CDR3 DNA follows: TGTGCCAGCAGCTCCGCGGGGGGGATTTCTGGCTACACCTTC.

This rearrangement joins TRBV4-1 to TRBJ2-7; 15 bases map to TRBD2. Germline V lookup: CDR1 MGHRA, CDR2 YSYEKL. V was clipped by 1 base and J by 5 bases; unmatched bases: 6. The CDR3 contains 17 residues. DNA for the CDR3: TGCGCCAGCAGCCAAGCCGGGACTAGCGGGAGGTGGGACGAGCAGTACTTC. Translated: CASSQAGTSGRWDEQYF.